The rows below give T cell receptor beta chains drawn from one sample of a study of blood T cell repertoires in COVID-19. Libraries were prepared by immunoSEQ multiplex PCR; TCRdb keeps only in-frame clonotypes and omits some of them. The data show roughly 340,000 clones, with around 86% seen just once and nearly 6.5% held by the top ten. Material: peripheral blood. The receptors were gathered from a woman between 45 and 60 years old with COVID-19, enrolled during active disease. Each CDR3 is given without its conserved first and last residue.

J gene: TRBJ1-1
V gene: TRBV18
CDR3 protein: ASSPRTGGGEAF

J gene: TRBJ2-1
V gene: TRBV7-6
CDR3 protein: ASSAGLAGGPFYNEQF

J gene: TRBJ2-3
V gene: TRBV7-3
CDR3 protein: ASSLGQGLYTQY

J gene: TRBJ2-1
V gene: TRBV5-1
CDR3 protein: ASSWTSGSLNEQF

J gene: TRBJ1-6
V gene: TRBV24-1
CDR3 protein: ATSDFKRTGMSPLH

J gene: TRBJ2-1
V gene: TRBV9
CDR3 protein: ASSGGSPYNEQF

J gene: TRBJ2-7
V gene: TRBV6-6
CDR3 protein: ASRDSGGQGLHEQY

J gene: TRBJ1-5
V gene: TRBV30
CDR3 protein: AWSVGGAGNQPQH

J gene: TRBJ2-1
V gene: TRBV2
CDR3 protein: ASRENLPGEQF

J gene: TRBJ2-2
V gene: TRBV2
CDR3 protein: ASKDGRNTGELF

J gene: TRBJ2-7
V gene: TRBV18
CDR3 protein: ASSQDRTEQY

J gene: TRBJ1-2
V gene: TRBV29-1
CDR3 protein: SVNPTGGGYGYT

J gene: TRBJ2-1
V gene: TRBV7-6
CDR3 protein: ASSLVVEAYNEQF

J gene: TRBJ2-5
V gene: TRBV24-1
CDR3 protein: ATSGPPGQQETQY

J gene: TRBJ1-1
V gene: TRBV10-3
CDR3 protein: AISAGQGREAF

J gene: TRBJ1-1
V gene: TRBV7-9
CDR3 protein: ASRATTGNTEAF

J gene: TRBJ2-7
V gene: TRBV7-9
CDR3 protein: ASTPGGRALEQY

J gene: TRBJ2-1
V gene: TRBV30
CDR3 protein: AWSQSRFNEQF

J gene: TRBJ2-2
V gene: TRBV27
CDR3 protein: ASSLKATGELF

J gene: TRBJ2-7
V gene: TRBV7-8
CDR3 protein: ASSLVPDRYYEQY

J gene: TRBJ2-3
V gene: TRBV5-1
CDR3 protein: ASSTGLAGSTDTQY

J gene: TRBJ2-1
V gene: TRBV6-2/TRBV6-3
CDR3 protein: ASSYGQGIENEQF

J gene: TRBJ2-5
V gene: TRBV6-5
CDR3 protein: ASRRTVKETQY

J gene: TRBJ1-2
V gene: TRBV30
CDR3 protein: AWGQGGTGYT

J gene: TRBJ2-1
V gene: TRBV7-2
CDR3 protein: ASTVTSGSANEQF

J gene: TRBJ2-1
V gene: TRBV5-1
CDR3 protein: ASSYSSSGSSYNEQF

J gene: TRBJ2-3
V gene: TRBV9
CDR3 protein: ASSVGIQTSGPTDTQY

J gene: TRBJ1-1
V gene: TRBV7-8
CDR3 protein: ASSSDRQREAF

J gene: TRBJ1-2
V gene: TRBV5-1
CDR3 protein: ASSLRQANYGYT

J gene: TRBJ1-2
V gene: TRBV5-4
CDR3 protein: ASSLGQGPPNYGYT

J gene: TRBJ1-1
V gene: TRBV6-5
CDR3 protein: ASTPGEGTEAF

J gene: TRBJ2-3
V gene: TRBV5-1
CDR3 protein: ASSQDSPSTDTQY

J gene: TRBJ2-2
V gene: TRBV4-2
CDR3 protein: ASSRVQGRPNTGELF

J gene: TRBJ1-1
V gene: TRBV19
CDR3 protein: ASQFSGGNTEAF

J gene: TRBJ2-1
V gene: TRBV3-1/TRBV3-2
CDR3 protein: ASSQFPSSYNEQF